These T cell receptor beta chains were read from a single sample in a study of CD8 T cells in ankylosing spondylitis. MiXCR was run by TCRdb on the 5' RACE reads, yielding one entry per CDR3 protein. The sample gives fewer than 180,000 distinct CDR3 sequences, approximately 48% of which show up once; nearly 15% is in the top ten. Sequencing was carried out using synovial fluid, either unsorted or a sorted T cell fraction (not recorded which). Receptors originate from a male donor with ankylosing spondylitis. Each CDR3 is given with its conserved first and last residue. D genes are given only for firm matches.

j_call	d_call	v_call	cdr3_aa
TRBJ1-2	NA	TRBV20-1	CSADYLNYGYTF
TRBJ2-5	TRBD1	TRBV5-1	CASSSGGGRETQYF
TRBJ1-3	TRBD1	TRBV6-2/TRBV6-3	CASRMTGAGNTIYF
TRBJ2-7	NA	TRBV28	CASSNPTMLGYEQYF
TRBJ2-1	NA	TRBV7-9	CASSPPGDLPHNEQFF
TRBJ2-4	NA	TRBV20-1	CSARNPAQLQNIQYF
TRBJ2-1	NA	TRBV29-1	CSVEGHPGDLEQFF
TRBJ2-3	TRBD2	TRBV5-1	CASSLYAGDSADTQYF
TRBJ2-2	NA	TRBV21-1	CASSVPGPLGTGELFF
TRBJ2-3	NA	TRBV7-9	CASSRPGISTDTQYF
TRBJ2-1	NA	TRBV4-3	CASSQGPEDEQFF
TRBJ2-2	TRBD1	TRBV6-4	CASSTGQEGTGELFF
TRBJ2-2	NA	TRBV7-9	CASSSVMWQLNTGELFF
TRBJ2-1	TRBD2	TRBV5-1	CASSLAYSGGTPYNEQFF
TRBJ2-2	NA	TRBV7-9	CASSFLINTGELFF
TRBJ1-1	NA	TRBV3-1	CASSQRASRGGDTEAFF
TRBJ2-6	NA	TRBV6-2/TRBV6-3	CASKQNTGYSGANVLTF
TRBJ2-1	TRBD1	TRBV2	CASSEGTGIDEQFF
TRBJ2-3	NA	TRBV7-3	CASSPRTARTDTQYF
TRBJ2-1	TRBD1	TRBV6-4	CASSAQGEGDEQFF
TRBJ1-5	NA	TRBV19	CASSNVEGIGNQPQHF
TRBJ1-5	NA	TRBV20-1	CSARDVRTNSNQPQHF
TRBJ2-7	NA	TRBV27	CASSFEQGNIYEQYF
TRBJ2-3	NA	TRBV4-1	CASSQDPGFSGGIFTDTQYF
TRBJ1-4	NA	TRBV2	CASSLPRGRYQRNNEKLFF
TRBJ2-7	NA	TRBV10-3	CAISEGHPYEQYF
TRBJ2-5	NA	TRBV20-1	CSARKSGDMAQYF
TRBJ1-2	TRBD1	TRBV20-1	CSARAVPDRVIAPWGYTF
TRBJ2-1	TRBD2	TRBV29-1	CSVEIPGLAVSNEQFF
TRBJ1-1	NA	TRBV11-2	CASSLDYGAKFVGSDSPTEAFF
TRBJ2-1	NA	TRBV3-1	CASSPPVGNEQFF
TRBJ2-3	NA	TRBV7-3	CASSLNPITTYDTQYF
TRBJ2-7	NA	TRBV21-1	CASSKWGSYEQYF
TRBJ2-7	TRBD1	TRBV7-8	CASSQPVDRGNPYEQYF
TRBJ2-5	TRBD2	TRBV11-2	CASSLGLAGQETQYF
TRBJ2-7	TRBD2	TRBV27	CASSLSRLAVPYEQYF
TRBJ1-1	NA	TRBV20-1	CSARDSRNTEAFF
TRBJ2-5	NA	TRBV13	CASSSRQETQYF
TRBJ1-2	TRBD1	TRBV4-3	CASSPYLNRGGYGYTF
TRBJ2-3	TRBD2	TRBV12-3/TRBV12-4	CASSILAPKTSGGGTDTQYF
TRBJ1-2	NA	TRBV3-1	CACCHGLKGQADYGYTF
TRBJ1-2	TRBD1	TRBV2	CASSEGQGDGNYGYTF
TRBJ2-2	TRBD2	TRBV6-2/TRBV6-3	CASKLAGAGELFF
TRBJ2-6	NA	TRBV10-3	CAISGSRIVSGANVLTF
TRBJ1-2	TRBD1	TRBV27	CASSSIGTGRGQYYGYTF
TRBJ1-2	NA	TRBV4-1	CASSLEKQGMGGYTF
TRBJ2-1	NA	TRBV7-2	CASSHVVSGNEQFF
TRBJ2-3	TRBD2	TRBV7-6	CASSLAKIGAGGTDTQYF
TRBJ1-2	NA	TRBV10-3	CAISESPGFYGYTF
TRBJ2-1	NA	TRBV7-6	CASSLVKVFRESYNEQFF
TRBJ2-2	NA	TRBV11-2	CASSLVGQNTGELFF
TRBJ1-5	TRBD1	TRBV5-6	CASRIWGQGSNQPQHF
TRBJ1-2	NA	TRBV18	CASSRTRGSYGYTF
TRBJ2-2	NA	TRBV12-3/TRBV12-4	CASSWVNTGELFF
TRBJ1-1	NA	TRBV7-9	CASRKGQPGNTEAFF